This is a list of T cell receptor beta chains from one sample in a study of T cell clones after liver transplantation. TCRdb's copy holds only in-frame clones and misses some; the assay was immunoSEQ multiplex PCR. The sample yields approximately 68,000 clones, about four fifths seen once. The sequences come from CD4+ T cells from blood, collected before liver transplant. The source is a human donor who received a liver transplant. CDR3s include the opening cysteine and the closing phenylalanine or tryptophan. A D gene is named only where the DNA matches it firmly. A clone size is listed for some rows: how often the clone was seen (once, few, many), or a class if it is expanded.

size,D,length,J,V,CDR3,DNA
few,NA,14,TRBJ2-2,TRBV18,CASFVNHQERELFF,TGTGCCAGCTTCGTAAACCACCAAGAACGGGAGCTGTTTTTT
NA,NA,16,TRBJ1-3,TRBV18,CASSASGSDSGNTIYF,TGTGCCAGCTCAGCCTCCGGGAGCGACTCTGGAAACACCATATATTTT
NA,TRBD2,16,TRBJ2-7,TRBV18,CASSPLGLARAYEQYF,TGTGCCAGCTCACCACTTGGACTAGCGCGAGCCTACGAGCAGTACTTC
NA,TRBD1,13,TRBJ1-2,TRBV28,CASTLGQMYGYTF,TGTGCCAGCACCTTGGGACAGATGTATGGCTACACCTTC
NA,NA,14,TRBJ1-1,TRBV18,CASSPSRQNTEAFF,TGTGCCAGCTCACCTAGCCGACAGAATACTGAAGCTTTCTTT
NA,TRBD1,13,TRBJ1-2,TRBV18,CASSPLTGEGYTF,TGTGCCAGCTCACCACTGACAGGGGAAGGCTACACCTTC
NA,TRBD2,15,TRBJ2-1,TRBV14,CASSRTSGGRDEQFF,TGTGCCAGCAGCCGGACTAGCGGGGGAAGAGATGAGCAGTTCTTC
once,TRBD1,14,TRBJ2-3,TRBV5-1,CASSLQGGADTQYF,TGCGCCAGCAGCTTACAGGGGGGCGCAGATACGCAGTATTTT
medium-sized,TRBD1,12,TRBJ1-2,TRBV5-6,CASSATGIGYTF,TGTGCCAGCAGCGCGACAGGGATCGGCTACACCTTC
NA,NA,12,TRBJ2-7,TRBV28,CASSFFGYEQYF,TGTGCCAGCAGTTTTTTTGGCTACGAGCAGTACTTC
NA,NA,13,TRBJ1-1,TRBV2,CASSEGVGTEAFF,TGTGCCAGCAGTGAAGGGGTAGGCACTGAAGCTTTCTTT
once,TRBD1,15,TRBJ2-5,TRBV30,CAWSPGQGVDETQYF,TGTGCCTGGAGTCCTGGACAGGGTGTGGATGAGACCCAGTACTTC
NA,TRBD2,15,TRBJ2-5,TRBV28,CASSATGGTWETQYF,TGTGCCAGCAGCGCGACGGGGGGGACGTGGGAGACCCAGTACTTC
NA,TRBD1,14,TRBJ1-2,TRBV16,CASSVRGENYGYTF,TGTGCCAGCAGCGTCAGGGGGGAAAACTATGGCTACACCTTC
NA,TRBD1,17,TRBJ1-2,TRBV5-4,CASSLALGEGAGYGYTF,TGTGCCAGCAGCTTGGCCTTGGGTGAGGGGGCCGGGTATGGCTACACCTTC
once,TRBD1,13,TRBJ2-2,TRBV29-1,CSGNRGYTGELFF,TGCAGCGGGAACAGGGGGTACACCGGGGAGCTGTTTTTT
NA,NA,16,TRBJ2-3,TRBV7-9,CASSSNGPRGTDTQYF,TGTGCCAGCAGTTCAAATGGGCCTAGAGGTACAGATACGCAGTATTTT
NA,NA,16,TRBJ2-3,TRBV7-2,CASAQAGTRSTDTQYF,TGTGCCAGCGCCCAAGCCGGGACCCGGAGCACAGATACGCAGTATTTT
NA,TRBD2,17,TRBJ2-1,TRBV7-9,CASSRFVGLAGEGEQFF,TGTGCCAGCAGCCGTTTTGTCGGACTAGCGGGAGAAGGAGAGCAGTTCTTC
NA,NA,14,TRBJ2-2,TRBV27,CASSPRRGPGELFF,TGTGCCAGCAGTCCCCGGCGGGGGCCCGGGGAGCTGTTTTTT
NA,TRBD2,15,TRBJ2-1,TRBV5-4,CASSLSSGRAEEQFF,TGTGCCAGCAGCTTGAGCAGCGGGAGAGCAGAGGAGCAGTTCTTC
once,NA,12,TRBJ2-3,TRBV29-1,CSVKRDEDTQYF,TGCAGCGTTAAAAGGGATGAGGATACGCAGTATTTT
NA,TRBD2,15,TRBJ2-3,TRBV13,CASSSSGRSADTQYF,TGTGCCAGCAGCTCTAGCGGGAGGTCAGCAGATACGCAGTATTTT
once,NA,13,TRBJ2-5,TRBV11-2,CASSFSEGETQYF,TGTGCCAGCAGCTTCTCAGAGGGGGAGACCCAGTACTTC
few,TRBD2,17,TRBJ2-1,TRBV4-3,CASSGSGRAGSYNEQFF,TGCGCCAGCAGCGGTAGTGGGAGGGCCGGGTCCTACAATGAGCAGTTCTTC
NA,TRBD2,16,TRBJ2-7,TRBV5-1,CASSLAGGAVSYEQYF,TGCGCCAGCAGCTTGGCCGGGGGGGCCGTCTCCTACGAGCAGTACTTC
NA,TRBD2,18,TRBJ2-1,TRBV4-1,CASSQDPSTSGRRNEQFF,TGCGCCAGCAGCCAAGATCCGTCGACTAGCGGGAGGAGAAATGAGCAGTTCTTC
NA,NA,14,TRBJ1-5,TRBV2,CASSERRDGQPQHF,TGTGCCAGCAGTGAACGCAGGGACGGGCAGCCCCAGCATTTT
NA,TRBD2,19,TRBJ2-2,TRBV7-3,CASSPRMGTSGGSTGELFF,TGTGCCAGCAGCCCACGGATGGGGACTAGCGGGGGATCCACCGGGGAGCTGTTTTTT
NA,NA,16,TRBJ1-5,TRBV4-2,CASSQDGGSGNQPQHF,TGTGCCAGCAGCCAAGATGGGGGCTCCGGGAATCAGCCCCAGCATTTT
NA,NA,15,TRBJ1-1,TRBV28,CASSPYFGGETEAFF,TGTGCCAGCAGTCCCTACTTTGGAGGGGAAACTGAAGCTTTCTTT
NA,TRBD2,15,TRBJ2-1,TRBV7-9,CASSFSGREHNEQFF,TGTGCCAGCAGCTTCAGCGGGAGGGAACACAATGAGCAGTTCTTC